Shown below are 27 T cell receptor beta chains from a single sample sequenced in a study of blood T cell repertoires in COVID-19. Generated by immunoSEQ multiplex PCR, the TCRdb table keeps only in-frame clones and is missing some. The table records 310,000 or so clones, roughly 87% of them present only once. Sequences were obtained from PBMCs or T cells enriched from blood (not recorded which). Every receptor here comes from a woman aged 18-29 years who had recovered from COVID-19.

The rearrangement links TRBV28 to TRBJ2-7, with 8 bases lining up with TRBD2. This CDR3 has 16 residues. The germline V gene has CDR1 MDHEN and CDR2 SYDVKM. Losses at the gene ends were 4 bases for V and 4 bases for J; bases not matched to a gene: 12. Here the CDR3 DNA reads TGTGCCAGCAGTTGGGGGCCGGGACTAGAGGCGTACGAGCAGTACTTC. Protein product: CASSWGPGLEAYEQYF.

This chain uses TRBV6-5 with TRBJ2-1; D is possibly TRBD1 (6 bases). Germline-derived CDR1 and CDR2 are MNHEY and SVGAGI. Trimming stripped 5 bases from V and 9 bases from J, with 17 bases between. This CDR3 has 14 amino acids. This CDR3 is CASSTTGSAGEQFF. The CDR3 nucleotides are TGTGCCAGCAGTACGACAGGCTCAGCAGGTGAGCAGTTCTTC.

The chain joins TRBV19 to TRBJ2-1; 10 bases map to TRBD1. J gave up 5 bases and V 4 bases, and 5 bases lay outside the gene matches. The CDR3 runs 15 residues. The V gene's germline CDR1 is LNHDA and CDR2 SQIVND (reference sequence). In nucleotides, the CDR3 is TGTGCCAGTAGTAGACCCGGGACAGGGGACAATGAGCAGTTCTTC. This sequence encodes CASSRPGTGDNEQFF.

The J gene is TRBJ2-3, the V gene TRBV10-3; D gene unclear. This CDR3 has 14 residues. V dropped 5 bases and J dropped 1 base, with 10 bases sitting between them. Germline V lookup: CDR1 ENHRY, CDR2 SYGVKD. CDR3 sequence reads: CAISSSLGTDTQYF. The CDR3, as DNA: TGTGCCATCAGTTCCAGTTTGGGCACAGATACGCAGTATTTT.

This chain joins TRBV7-2 and TRBJ2-1, with a weak D call TRBD2 (5 bases). This CDR3 is 13 amino acids long. The germline V and J ends were trimmed by 5 bases and 4 bases, with 9 bases remaining between them. Looked up from germline, CDR1 is SGHTA and CDR2 is FQGNSA. CDR3 sequence reads: CASSPDSYNEQFF. In DNA form, the CDR3 reads TGTGCCAGCAGCCCGGACTCGTACAATGAGCAGTTCTTC. Filled out from reference TRBV7-2 and TRBJ2-1, the complete variable domain reads GAGVSQSPSNKVTEKGKDVELRCDPISGHTALYWYRQSLGQGLEFLIYFQGNSAPDKSGLPSDRFSAERTGGSVSTLTIQRTQQEDSAVYLCASSPDSYNEQFFGPGTRLTVL.

The chain carries TRBV6-5 and TRBJ2-5; 11 nucleotides match TRBD1. There are 15 residues in the CDR3. V shed 8 bases and J 4 bases; nucleotides not matched to a gene: 9. CDR1 MNHEY and CDR2 SVGAGI come from the germline V gene. Here the CDR3 DNA reads TGTGCCAGCGGACGGGGACAGGGGGGATCAGAGACCCAGTACTTC. It encodes CASGRGQGGSETQYF.

V is TRBV28 and J is TRBJ1-5; 7 nucleotides agree with TRBD1. Germline CDR1 and CDR2: MDHEN and SYDVKM. The CDR3 has 12 amino acids. The V and J ends lost 8 bases and 6 bases, in that order; junction bases with no gene match: 4. The CDR3: CASATGIQPQHF. CDR3 in DNA: TGTGCCAGCGCGACAGGGATTCAGCCCCAGCATTTT.

The rearrangement joins TRBV27 to TRBJ2-5; 7 bases match TRBD2. This CDR3 is 15 amino acids long. V shed 5 bases, J shed 0 bases, and the junction held 6 bases outside the gene matches. Germline CDR1 and CDR2: MNHEY and SMNVEV (reference sequence). The CDR3 nucleotides are TGTGCCAGCAGTAAAACCGGGACTAACCAAGAGACCCAGTACTTC. It specifies CASSKTGTNQETQYF.

The chain uses TRBV3-1 (or the pseudogene TRBV3-2) and TRBJ2-1; tentatively, D is TRBD2 (5 bases). The germline V gene encodes CDR1 LGHDT and CDR2 YNNKEL (reference sequence). The CDR3 runs to 17 residues. Trimming stripped 2 bases from V and 3 bases from J, with 17 bases between. CDR3 in amino acids: CASSQKSRRSNYNEQFF. The CDR3 DNA sequence: TGTGCCAGCAGCCAAAAATCCCGGAGGTCAAACTACAATGAGCAGTTCTTC.

The rearrangement uses TRBV5-4 and TRBJ1-2; 7 nucleotides line up with TRBD1. The CDR3 runs to 14 residues. Germline values: CDR1 SGHNT, CDR2 YYREEE (reference sequence). V lost 3 bases to trimming and J lost 4 bases; unmatched junction nucleotides: 6. This CDR3 is CASSSNRGSYGYTF. In DNA form, the CDR3 reads TGTGCCAGCAGCTCAAACAGGGGTAGCTATGGCTACACCTTC. The variable domain in full, with the rest retrieved from reference TRBV5-4 and TRBJ1-2, is ETGVTQSPTHLIKTRGQQVTLRCSSQSGHNTVSWYQQALGQGPQFIFQYYREEENGRGNFPPRFSGLQFPNYSSELNVNALELDDSALYLCASSSNRGSYGYTFGSGTRLTVV.

The rearrangement links TRBV28 to TRBJ1-1; D not resolved. V lost 2 bases and J lost 10, with 14 bases in between. The CDR3 runs to 13 residues. Per the germline V gene, CDR1 is MDHEN and CDR2 is SYDVKM. The CDR3 DNA is TGTGCCAGCAGTTTAAGAGGTAATGGTGGAGCTTTCTTT. It translates to CASSLRGNGGAFF.

The rearrangement uses TRBV7-7 and TRBJ2-2; TRBD2 matches 11 bases. Germline V gene data show CDR1 as SSHAT and CDR2 as FNYEAQ (reference sequence). V dropped 5 bases and J dropped 6; count of bases not matched to a gene: 8. This CDR3 comprises 16 residues. The CDR3 coding sequence is TGTGCCAGCAGCCCCCGGGGTAGCGGGGGGGCCGGGGAGCTGTTTTTT. Residues: CASSPRGSGGAGELFF.

This clone occurred once. The chain is built from TRBV6-5 and TRBJ2-1; a possible D gene is TRBD1 (5 bases). V was clipped by 11 bases and J by 1 base, with 12 bases between them. There are 13 residues in the CDR3. From germline, CDR1 is MNHEY and CDR2 SVGAGI. For the CDR3, the DNA is TGTGCCGGGGCCTTTGGTTCCTACAATGAGCAGTTCTTC. Translated, it gives CAGAFGSYNEQFF.

J is TRBJ2-1 and V is TRBV7-2; 8 bases are shared with TRBD2. The CDR3 loop spans 12 amino acids. Germline trimming cut 8 bases from V and 8 bases from J; bases unmatched to any gene: 5. Germline V gives CDR1 SGHTA, CDR2 FQGNSA. CDR3 region: CASGLASDEQFF. The DNA of the CDR3 is TGTGCCAGCGGACTAGCCTCCGATGAGCAGTTCTTC.

J is TRBJ1-1 and V is TRBV14; D is ambiguous. The germline V gene has CDR1 SGHDN and CDR2 FVKESK. The CDR3 totals 19 residues. V was cut by 2 bases and J by 0 bases, with 22 bases left in between. CDR3 loop: CASSQLRRVEGWMNTEAFF. The CDR3 nucleotides read TGTGCCAGCAGCCAATTGAGACGGGTTGAAGGTTGGATGAACACTGAAGCTTTCTTT.

This chain joins TRBV4-2 and TRBJ2-1; TRBD2 matches 12 bases. Germline lookup yields CDR1 LGHNA and CDR2 YNFKEQ. The CDR3 has 17 amino acids. Trimming at V came to 0 bases and at J to 2 bases, leaving 2 bases not matched to a gene. This CDR3 reads CASSQEASGGAYNEQFF. In DNA form, the CDR3 reads TGTGCCAGCAGCCAAGAGGCTAGCGGGGGGGCCTACAATGAGCAGTTCTTC.

The CDR3 region has the DNA TGCGCCAGCAGCCAAGATAGGGGGGAAAAACTGTTTTTT. This sequence encodes CASSQDRGEKLFF. The chain uses TRBV4-1 and TRBJ1-4; perhaps TRBD1 as D (6 bases). The CDR3 totals 13 residues. V was cut by 0 bases and J by 8 bases, with 7 bases left in between. Per germline, CDR1 MGHRA and CDR2 YSYEKL.

The chain joins TRBV19 to TRBJ1-1; D possibly corresponds to TRBD1 (5 bases). Germline V gene data show CDR1 as LNHDA and CDR2 as SQIVND (reference sequence). Deletions cut 6 bases from V and 8 bases from J, with 22 bases between. The CDR3 spans 15 residues. The DNA for the CDR3 is TGTGCCAGTAGCGCGGGAGGCAGGGCGCAGACCGAAGCTTTCTTT. The encoded protein is CASSAGGRAQTEAFF.

The chain employs TRBV28 and TRBJ2-3; tentative D call: TRBD1 (5 bases). The CDR3 runs 13 residues. V shed 6 bases and J shed 4 bases, with 11 bases lying between them. Germline V gene data show CDR1 as MDHEN and CDR2 as SYDVKM. The CDR3 is CASRVGHPDTQYF. In DNA form, the CDR3 reads TGTGCCAGCAGAGTCGGACACCCAGATACGCAGTATTTT.

V and J are TRBV11-2 and TRBJ2-7, with 8 nucleotides matching TRBD1. Germline-derived CDR1 and CDR2 are SGHAT and FQNNGV. CDR3 length: 16 residues. The V and J ends lost 0 bases and 3 bases, in that order; junction bases with no gene match: 7. CDR3 region: CASSLDRGTGFYEQYF. The CDR3 DNA sequence: TGTGCCAGCAGCTTAGATCGGGGGACAGGCTTCTACGAGCAGTACTTC.

On this clone: Within the sample, other DNA sequences also encode this same CDR3. This sequence joins TRBV12-3 or TRBV12-4 and TRBJ1-2, with D unclear. This CDR3 has 13 amino acids. V lost 0 bases and J lost 5, with 7 bases in between. The CDR3 sequence: CASSLAPDYGYTF. CDR3 DNA sequence: TGTGCCAGCAGTTTAGCACCAGATTATGGCTACACCTTC.

The chain carries TRBV11-2 and TRBJ1-2; possible D gene TRBD1, 5 bases. The germline CDR1 and CDR2 sequences are SGHAT and FQNNGV. This CDR3 has 15 amino acids. V was pared by 1 base and J by 8 bases, with 17 bases between. The CDR3 sequence is CASSLVGAPGGGYTF. The CDR3 DNA follows: TGTGCCAGCAGCTTAGTAGGGGCTCCCGGCGGAGGCTACACCTTC. The full variable domain, with the rest looked up from reference TRBV11-2 and TRBJ1-2, is EAGVAQSPRYKIIEKRQSVAFWCNPISGHATLYWYQQILGQGPKLLIQFQNNGVVDDSQLPKDRFSAERLKGVDSTLKIQPAKLEDSAVYLCASSLVGAPGGGYTFGSGTRLTVV.

This sequence joins TRBV6-2 or TRBV6-3 and TRBJ2-5, with D possibly TRBD1 on 6 matching bases. CDR1 is MNHEY, CDR2 SVGEGT, per germline. The V gene lost 2 bases and the J gene lost 0 bases, with 13 bases spanning the gap. This CDR3 is 16 amino acids long. CDR3 bases: TGTGCCAGCAGTTACACACCCGGGACATACCAAGAGACCCAGTACTTC. This encodes CASSYTPGTYQETQYF.

The V and J genes are TRBV7-7 and TRBJ2-6, with D perhaps matching TRBD1 (6 bases). V dropped 5 bases and J dropped 0 bases, with 14 bases sitting between them. In germline, CDR1 is SSHAT, CDR2 FNYEAQ (reference sequence). This CDR3 is built from 17 residues. CDR3 nucleotides: TGTGCCAGCAGCCCAAGGGGGATCAGCTCTGGGGCCAACGTCCTGACTTTC. It encodes CASSPRGISSGANVLTF.

V gene TRBV18 combines with J gene TRBJ2-4, with D tentatively TRBD1 (6 bases). Germline V gene data show CDR1 as KGHSH and CDR2 as LQKENI. This CDR3 region has 16 residues. The ends were cut back, 2 bases at V and 1 base at J, with 12 bases in the middle. CDR3 sequence reads: CASSPTSQGAKNIQYF. The CDR3 region has the DNA TGTGCCAGCTCACCAACCTCTCAGGGGGCCAAAAACATTCAGTACTTC.

The CDR3 DNA reads TGTGCCAGCAGCCGGGGTGGAAACACCATATATTTT. Protein sequence: CASSRGGNTIYF. The V call is TRBV6-5, the J call TRBJ1-3; D ambiguous. Trimming removed 6 bases from V and 3 bases from J, with 6 bases in between. CDR1 is MNHEY, CDR2 SVGAGI, per germline. The CDR3 contains 12 residues.

This chain connects TRBV9 to TRBJ2-3; TRBD1 matches at 11 bases. The CDR3 contains 16 residues. V trimming: 4 bases; J trimming: 4 bases; junction bases outside the gene matches: 8. The V gene's germline CDR1 is SGDLS and CDR2 YYNGEE. The CDR3 region has the DNA TGTGCCAGCAGCCCTGGGCCGGGACAGGGGGCAGATACGCAGTATTTT. It encodes CASSPGPGQGADTQYF.